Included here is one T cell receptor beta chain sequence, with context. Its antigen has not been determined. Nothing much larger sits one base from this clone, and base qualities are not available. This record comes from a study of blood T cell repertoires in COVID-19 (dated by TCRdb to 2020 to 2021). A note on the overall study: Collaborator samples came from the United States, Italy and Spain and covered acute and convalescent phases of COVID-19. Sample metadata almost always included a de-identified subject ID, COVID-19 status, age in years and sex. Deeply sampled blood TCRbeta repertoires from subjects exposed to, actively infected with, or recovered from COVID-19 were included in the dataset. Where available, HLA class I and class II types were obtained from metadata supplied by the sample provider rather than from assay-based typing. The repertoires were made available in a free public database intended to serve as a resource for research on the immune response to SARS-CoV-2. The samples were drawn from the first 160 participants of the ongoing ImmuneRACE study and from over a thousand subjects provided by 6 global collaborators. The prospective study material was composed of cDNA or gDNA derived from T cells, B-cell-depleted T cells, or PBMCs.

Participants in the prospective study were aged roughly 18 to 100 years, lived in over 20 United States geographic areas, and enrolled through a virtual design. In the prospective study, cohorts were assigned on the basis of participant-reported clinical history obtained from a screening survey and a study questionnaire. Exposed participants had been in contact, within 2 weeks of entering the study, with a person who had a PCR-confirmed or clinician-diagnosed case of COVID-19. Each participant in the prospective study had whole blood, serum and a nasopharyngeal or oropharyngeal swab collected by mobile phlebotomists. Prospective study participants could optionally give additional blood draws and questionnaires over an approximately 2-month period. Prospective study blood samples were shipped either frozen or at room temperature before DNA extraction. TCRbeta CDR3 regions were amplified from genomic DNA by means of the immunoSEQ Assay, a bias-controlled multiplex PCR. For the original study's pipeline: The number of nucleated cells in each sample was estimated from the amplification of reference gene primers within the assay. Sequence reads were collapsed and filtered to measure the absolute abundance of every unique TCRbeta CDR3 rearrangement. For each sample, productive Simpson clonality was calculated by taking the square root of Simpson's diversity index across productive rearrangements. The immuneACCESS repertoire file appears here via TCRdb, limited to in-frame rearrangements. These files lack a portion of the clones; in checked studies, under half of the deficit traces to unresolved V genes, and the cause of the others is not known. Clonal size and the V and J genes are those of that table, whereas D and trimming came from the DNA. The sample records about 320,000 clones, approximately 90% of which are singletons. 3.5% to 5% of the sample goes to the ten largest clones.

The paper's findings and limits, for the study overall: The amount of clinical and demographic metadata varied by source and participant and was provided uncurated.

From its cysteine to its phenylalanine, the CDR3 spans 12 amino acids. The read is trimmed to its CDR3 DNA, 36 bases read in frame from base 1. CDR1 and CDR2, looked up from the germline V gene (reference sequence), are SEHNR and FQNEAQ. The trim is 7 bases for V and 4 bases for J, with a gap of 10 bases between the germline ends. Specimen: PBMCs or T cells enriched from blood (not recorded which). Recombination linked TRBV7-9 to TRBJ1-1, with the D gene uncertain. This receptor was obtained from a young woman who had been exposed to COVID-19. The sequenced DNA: TGTGCCAGCATCCAAGAGGGCACTGAAGCTTTCTTT. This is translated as CASIQEGTEAFF.